The rows below give T cell receptor beta chains drawn from one sample of a study of T cell changes during pregnancy in multiple sclerosis. TCRdb's copy holds only in-frame clones and misses some; the assay was immunoSEQ multiplex PCR. The data show 65,000 to 90,000 clones, with about 92% seen just once and approximately 2.4% held by the top ten. The sample was peripheral blood, taken before pregnancy. These receptors were collected from a female donor with multiple sclerosis, enrolled in a pregnancy study. The CDR3 runs from the conserved cysteine through the conserved F or W. The order of the fields is clone size, J gene, V gene, D gene, CDR3 protein, CDR3 DNA. The D gene is left open where the match is weak. For some rows the clone size is stated as once, few or many, or as a class when expanded; others skip it.

abundance: NA
j_gene: TRBJ2-3
v_gene: TRBV29-1
d_gene: TRBD2
CDR3aa: CSVEGPGLAGARIDTQYF
CDR3nt: TGCAGCGTTGAGGGACCAGGACTAGCGGGAGCGAGAATAGATACGCAGTATTTT

abundance: NA
j_gene: TRBJ2-2
v_gene: TRBV9
d_gene: TRBD1
CDR3aa: CASSVTGGAPGELFF
CDR3nt: TGTGCCAGCAGCGTGACAGGGGGCGCCCCCGGGGAGCTGTTTTTT

abundance: NA
j_gene: TRBJ2-1
v_gene: TRBV7-3
d_gene: NA
CDR3aa: CASSLFANNEQFF
CDR3nt: TGTGCCAGCAGCTTATTTGCTAACAATGAGCAGTTCTTC

abundance: NA
j_gene: TRBJ2-1
v_gene: TRBV2
d_gene: TRBD2
CDR3aa: CASSEGGRPHNEQFF
CDR3nt: TGTGCCAGCAGTGAAGGCGGGAGGCCGCACAATGAGCAGTTCTTC

abundance: NA
j_gene: TRBJ2-7
v_gene: TRBV29-1
d_gene: NA
CDR3aa: CSVARGNEQYF
CDR3nt: TGCAGCGTTGCTCGGGGTAACGAGCAGTACTTC

abundance: NA
j_gene: TRBJ1-2
v_gene: TRBV4-1
d_gene: TRBD1
CDR3aa: CASSQETRDSYYGYTF
CDR3nt: TGCGCCAGCAGCCAAGAAACCCGGGACAGCTACTATGGCTACACCTTC

abundance: NA
j_gene: TRBJ2-3
v_gene: TRBV5-1
d_gene: TRBD2
CDR3aa: CASSNQREMSTDTQYF
CDR3nt: TGCGCCAGCAGCAACCAGCGGGAGATGAGCACAGATACGCAGTATTTT

abundance: NA
j_gene: TRBJ2-5
v_gene: TRBV11-2
d_gene: NA
CDR3aa: CASSLAAKRLETQYF
CDR3nt: TGTGCCAGCAGCTTAGCGGCTAAGAGGCTGGAGACCCAGTACTTC

abundance: NA
j_gene: TRBJ2-7
v_gene: TRBV5-1
d_gene: NA
CDR3aa: CASSPPSSPTEQYF
CDR3nt: TGCGCCAGCAGCCCGCCTAGCTCCCCTACCGAGCAGTACTTC

abundance: NA
j_gene: TRBJ1-4
v_gene: TRBV28
d_gene: TRBD1
CDR3aa: CASSSPGQGTTNEKLFF
CDR3nt: TGTGCCAGCAGTTCCCCGGGACAGGGGACAACTAATGAAAAACTGTTTTTT

abundance: NA
j_gene: TRBJ2-3
v_gene: TRBV6-4
d_gene: TRBD2
CDR3aa: CASSDRAGGPDTQYF
CDR3nt: TGTGCCAGCAGTGACAGGGCGGGAGGGCCAGATACGCAGTATTTT

abundance: NA
j_gene: TRBJ2-7
v_gene: TRBV11-2
d_gene: NA
CDR3aa: CASSLLSHEQYF
CDR3nt: TGTGCCAGCAGCTTACTTAGCCACGAGCAGTACTTC

abundance: NA
j_gene: TRBJ1-1
v_gene: TRBV27
d_gene: TRBD1
CDR3aa: CASSLSWDRVKAFF
CDR3nt: TGTGCCAGCAGTTTATCGTGGGACAGGGTAAAAGCTTTCTTT

abundance: NA
j_gene: TRBJ2-1
v_gene: TRBV12-5
d_gene: NA
CDR3aa: CASGLGGVEQFF
CDR3nt: TGTGCTAGTGGTTTGGGGGGGGTTGAGCAGTTCTTC

abundance: few
j_gene: TRBJ1-4
v_gene: TRBV11-1
d_gene: TRBD1
CDR3aa: CASSHTTGQGAELFF
CDR3nt: TGTGCCAGCAGCCATACAACGGGACAGGGGGCAGAACTGTTTTTT

abundance: NA
j_gene: TRBJ2-2
v_gene: TRBV4-1
d_gene: NA
CDR3aa: CASSQTGLSGELFF
CDR3nt: TGCGCCAGCAGCCAAACAGGGTTGTCCGGGGAGCTGTTTTTT

abundance: NA
j_gene: TRBJ2-3
v_gene: TRBV4-3
d_gene: NA
CDR3aa: CASSQNKESANTQYF
CDR3nt: TGCGCCAGCAGCCAAAACAAGGAGAGTGCGAATACGCAGTATTTT

abundance: NA
j_gene: TRBJ2-1
v_gene: TRBV11-2
d_gene: NA
CDR3aa: CASSLHPDNEQFF
CDR3nt: TGTGCCAGCAGCTTACACCCAGACAATGAGCAGTTCTTC

abundance: NA
j_gene: TRBJ1-1
v_gene: TRBV19
d_gene: TRBD1
CDR3aa: CASRADRVWTEAFF
CDR3nt: TGTGCCAGTAGGGCGGACAGGGTTTGGACTGAAGCTTTCTTT

abundance: NA
j_gene: TRBJ2-7
v_gene: TRBV6-1
d_gene: NA
CDR3aa: CASSEVLSRQGSYEQYF
CDR3nt: TGTGCCAGCAGTGAAGTCCTTTCAAGGCAGGGGTCCTACGAGCAGTACTTC

abundance: NA
j_gene: TRBJ2-1
v_gene: TRBV7-9
d_gene: NA
CDR3aa: CASSFLATSSSYNEQFF
CDR3nt: TGTGCCAGCAGCTTTCTAGCTACTTCAAGCTCCTACAATGAGCAGTTCTTC

abundance: NA
j_gene: TRBJ2-3
v_gene: TRBV19
d_gene: TRBD2
CDR3aa: CASRLAGGIDTQYF
CDR3nt: TGTGCCAGTAGACTAGCGGGAGGGATAGATACGCAGTATTTT

abundance: NA
j_gene: TRBJ2-2
v_gene: TRBV6-1
d_gene: TRBD1
CDR3aa: CASSESPTGGPGELFF
CDR3nt: TGTGCCAGCAGTGAAAGTCCGACAGGGGGGCCCGGGGAGCTGTTTTTT

abundance: NA
j_gene: TRBJ2-7
v_gene: TRBV14
d_gene: TRBD1
CDR3aa: CASSQAPRQGSYEQYF
CDR3nt: TGTGCCAGCAGCCAAGCTCCGAGACAGGGCTCCTACGAGCAGTACTTC

abundance: NA
j_gene: TRBJ2-1
v_gene: TRBV10-3
d_gene: NA
CDR3aa: CAISESGYLSNEQFF
CDR3nt: TGTGCCATCAGTGAGTCCGGTTATCTGTCAAATGAGCAGTTCTTC

abundance: NA
j_gene: TRBJ2-1
v_gene: TRBV27
d_gene: TRBD2
CDR3aa: CASSFLADEQFF
CDR3nt: TGTGCCAGCAGTTTTCTAGCGGATGAGCAGTTCTTC

abundance: NA
j_gene: TRBJ1-1
v_gene: TRBV7-3
d_gene: NA
CDR3aa: CASSLRRDTEAFF
CDR3nt: TGTGCCAGCAGCCTTAGGCGGGACACTGAAGCTTTCTTT

abundance: NA
j_gene: TRBJ1-1
v_gene: TRBV29-1
d_gene: NA
CDR3aa: CSVESDTEAFF
CDR3nt: TGCAGCGTTGAAAGCGATACTGAAGCTTTCTTT

abundance: NA
j_gene: TRBJ2-5
v_gene: TRBV7-9
d_gene: NA
CDR3aa: CASSFLGTLGEETQYF
CDR3nt: TGTGCCAGCAGTTTTCTCGGGACTCTGGGGGAAGAGACCCAGTACTTC

abundance: once
j_gene: TRBJ1-2
v_gene: TRBV11-2
d_gene: TRBD1
CDR3aa: CASSRSFSRTGEAHGYTF
CDR3nt: TGTGCCAGCAGTCGCTCATTCTCCAGGACAGGGGAGGCCCATGGCTACACCTTC

abundance: NA
j_gene: TRBJ2-5
v_gene: TRBV5-1
d_gene: TRBD1
CDR3aa: CASSSGDRAGEETQYF
CDR3nt: TGCGCCAGCAGCTCGGGGGACAGGGCAGGGGAGGAGACCCAGTACTTC

abundance: NA
j_gene: TRBJ2-5
v_gene: TRBV5-1
d_gene: NA
CDR3aa: CASASPDQETQYF
CDR3nt: TGCGCCAGCGCCTCCCCAGACCAAGAGACCCAGTACTTC

abundance: once
j_gene: TRBJ1-2
v_gene: TRBV7-3
d_gene: TRBD1
CDR3aa: CASSSYKGAKIVSYGYTF
CDR3nt: TGTGCCAGCAGCTCGTATAAGGGGGCGAAGATTGTTAGCTATGGCTACACCTTC

abundance: NA
j_gene: TRBJ2-7
v_gene: TRBV11-3
d_gene: TRBD1
CDR3aa: CACRDRGHEQYF
CDR3nt: TGTGCCTGCCGGGACAGGGGCCACGAGCAGTACTTC

abundance: NA
j_gene: TRBJ1-4
v_gene: TRBV29-1
d_gene: TRBD1
CDR3aa: CSVEIPRQGSEKLFF
CDR3nt: TGCAGCGTTGAAATCCCGCGACAGGGATCCGAAAAACTGTTTTTT

abundance: NA
j_gene: TRBJ2-5
v_gene: TRBV14
d_gene: NA
CDR3aa: CASRLNRRQETQYF
CDR3nt: TGTGCCAGCAGACTGAATCGGAGACAAGAGACCCAGTACTTC

abundance: NA
j_gene: TRBJ1-5
v_gene: TRBV4-2
d_gene: TRBD1
CDR3aa: CASSQDRGTGNQPQHF
CDR3nt: TGTGCCAGCAGCCAAGATCGCGGGACAGGCAATCAGCCCCAGCATTTT

abundance: once
j_gene: TRBJ1-4
v_gene: TRBV2
d_gene: TRBD1
CDR3aa: CASSSLDRAGEKLFF
CDR3nt: TGTGCCAGCAGTTCCCTGGACAGGGCCGGAGAAAAACTGTTTTTT

abundance: NA
j_gene: TRBJ2-2
v_gene: TRBV5-1
d_gene: TRBD2
CDR3aa: CASSWGTSGTVGELFF
CDR3nt: TGCGCCAGCAGCTGGGGGACTAGCGGGACGGTCGGGGAGCTGTTTTTT

abundance: NA
j_gene: TRBJ2-2
v_gene: TRBV29-1
d_gene: TRBD1
CDR3aa: CSVDRTGAGELFF
CDR3nt: TGCAGCGTTGACAGGACAGGGGCCGGGGAGCTGTTTTTT

abundance: once
j_gene: TRBJ1-4
v_gene: TRBV7-9
d_gene: TRBD1
CDR3aa: CASSNRGSATNEKLFF
CDR3nt: TGTGCCAGCAGCAACAGGGGTTCTGCAACTAATGAAAAACTGTTTTTT

abundance: NA
j_gene: TRBJ1-4
v_gene: TRBV4-3
d_gene: NA
CDR3aa: CASSQDLGSTNEKLFF
CDR3nt: TGCGCCAGCAGCCAAGATCTAGGGAGCACTAATGAAAAACTGTTTTTT

abundance: once
j_gene: TRBJ2-1
v_gene: TRBV11-2
d_gene: TRBD1
CDR3aa: CASSSGQGISYNEQFF
CDR3nt: TGTGCCAGCAGCTCCGGACAGGGGATTTCCTACAATGAGCAGTTCTTC

abundance: NA
j_gene: TRBJ2-2
v_gene: TRBV5-4
d_gene: TRBD2
CDR3aa: CASRKREDTGELFF
CDR3nt: TGTGCCAGCAGAAAGCGGGAAGACACCGGGGAGCTGTTTTTT

abundance: NA
j_gene: TRBJ1-3
v_gene: TRBV18
d_gene: TRBD1
CDR3aa: CASSPPGTGAGNTIYF
CDR3nt: TGTGCCAGCTCACCACCGGGGACAGGGGCTGGAAACACCATATATTTT

abundance: once
j_gene: TRBJ2-4
v_gene: TRBV7-2
d_gene: TRBD2
CDR3aa: CASSLDDGRAFLAKNIQYF
CDR3nt: TGTGCCAGCAGCTTAGATGACGGGAGGGCCTTCCTAGCCAAAAACATTCAGTACTTC

abundance: NA
j_gene: TRBJ2-7
v_gene: TRBV9
d_gene: TRBD2
CDR3aa: CASSVASGSYEQYF
CDR3nt: TGTGCCAGCAGCGTAGCTAGCGGAAGCTACGAGCAGTACTTC

abundance: NA
j_gene: TRBJ1-1
v_gene: TRBV7-9
d_gene: NA
CDR3aa: CASSPPGSTEAFF
CDR3nt: TGTGCCAGCAGTCCCCCGGGGTCAACTGAAGCTTTCTTT

abundance: NA
j_gene: TRBJ1-1
v_gene: TRBV19
d_gene: NA
CDR3aa: CASSIGGRNTEAFF
CDR3nt: TGTGCCAGTAGTATTGGCGGTAGAAACACTGAAGCTTTCTTT

abundance: NA
j_gene: TRBJ2-1
v_gene: TRBV29-1
d_gene: NA
CDR3aa: CSVLDSYNEQFF
CDR3nt: TGCAGCGTCCTAGATTCCTACAATGAGCAGTTCTTC

abundance: NA
j_gene: TRBJ2-7
v_gene: TRBV7-9
d_gene: NA
CDR3aa: CASSPTTTYEQYF
CDR3nt: TGTGCCAGCAGCCCGACGACAACCTACGAGCAGTACTTC

abundance: NA
j_gene: TRBJ1-3
v_gene: TRBV9
d_gene: TRBD1
CDR3aa: CASSVRGVFSSGNTIYF
CDR3nt: TGTGCCAGCAGCGTCAGGGGGGTTTTCAGCTCTGGAAACACCATATATTTT